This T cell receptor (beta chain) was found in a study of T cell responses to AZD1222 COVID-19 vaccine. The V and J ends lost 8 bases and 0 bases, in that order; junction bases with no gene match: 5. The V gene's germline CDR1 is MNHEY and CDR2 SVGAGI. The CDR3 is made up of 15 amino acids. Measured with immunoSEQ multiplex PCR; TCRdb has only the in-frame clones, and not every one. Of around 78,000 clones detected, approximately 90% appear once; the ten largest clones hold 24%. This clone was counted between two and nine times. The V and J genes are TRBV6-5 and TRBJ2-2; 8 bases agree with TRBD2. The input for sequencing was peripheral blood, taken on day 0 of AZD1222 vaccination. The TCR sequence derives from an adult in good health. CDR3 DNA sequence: TGTGCCAGCTCCCTTAGCGGGACGAACACCGGGGAGCTGTTTTTT. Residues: CASSLSGTNTGELFF.